What follows are 17 T cell receptor beta chains derived from one specimen sequenced in a study of blood T cell repertoires in COVID-19. Sequenced by immunoSEQ multiplex PCR; TCRdb stores in-frame clones only, minus some. The sample contains 70,000 or so clones, about 90% of which appear only once. The specimen was peripheral blood. The receptors originated from a human donor in a cohort sampled during active COVID-19.

J is TRBJ2-7 and V is TRBV28, with D possibly matching TRBD1 (5 bases). V lost 4 bases and J 0 bases, leaving 10 bases between the germline ends. The CDR3 length is 14 residues. The V gene's germline CDR1 is MDHEN and CDR2 SYDVKM. The CDR3 sequence: CASSSTVSSYEQYF. Here the CDR3 DNA reads TGTGCCAGCAGTTCGACAGTGAGCTCCTACGAGCAGTACTTC.

This clone was counted only a few times. The chain combines TRBV7-9 with TRBJ1-1, with TRBD1 matching over 7 bases. CDR1 and CDR2 (germline): SEHNR, FQNEAQ (reference sequence). The CDR3 runs 15 residues. The J segment lost 3 bases and the V segment lost 0 bases, leaving 4 bases of the junction unmatched. The CDR3 bases are TGTGCCAGCAGCTTAGCCGACAGGGTAGACACTGAAGCTTTCTTT. This codes for CASSLADRVDTEAFF.

In its sample, this clone was seen once. J is TRBJ2-7 and V is TRBV7-8, with TRBD1 as a possible D gene (5 bases). Trimming took off 5 bases at V and 2 bases at J, with 16 bases between the two ends. This CDR3 has 15 residues. The germline CDR1 and CDR2 sequences are SGHVS and FQNEAQ. In nucleotides, the CDR3 is TGTGCCAGCAGCACTACCCCCGACAGAGCCTACGAGCAGTACTTC. The encoded protein is CASSTTPDRAYEQYF. The whole variable domain, filled in from reference TRBV7-8 and TRBJ2-7, reads GAGVSQSPRYKVAKRGQDVALRCDPISGHVSLFWYQQALGQGPEFLTYFQNEAQLDKSGLPSDRFFAERPEGSVSTLKIQRTQQEDSAVYLCASSTTPDRAYEQYFGPGTRLTVT.

This chain links TRBV5-4 with TRBJ1-2; the match to TRBD1 covers 7 bases. Germline lookup yields CDR1 SGHNT and CDR2 YYREEE (reference sequence). The V and J ends lost 3 bases and 8 bases, in that order; junction bases with no gene match: 10. CDR3 length: 14 amino acids. CDR3 in amino acids: CASSSTLTGAGYTF. The CDR3, as DNA: TGTGCCAGCAGCTCCACCCTAACAGGGGCCGGCTACACCTTC.

The chain is built from TRBV6-1 and TRBJ1-4, with D uncertain. The CDR3 is made up of 16 amino acids. Trimming cost V 1 base and J 3 bases, with 12 bases left between them. From germline, CDR1 is MNHNS and CDR2 SASEGT. CDR3 residues: CASSEEVVGSNEKLFF. The CDR3 DNA sequence: TGTGCCAGCAGTGAAGAGGTTGTGGGCTCTAATGAAAAACTGTTTTTT.

This chain uses TRBV27 with TRBJ1-1, with D maybe TRBD1 (6 bases). Germline CDR1 MNHEY, CDR2 SMNVEV (reference sequence). Trimming took 3 bases from V and 4 from J, leaving 15 bases between them. CDR3 length equals 15 residues. The CDR3 region is CASSFNRGFGTEAFF. The CDR3 bases are TGTGCCAGCAGTTTCAATAGGGGGTTTGGCACTGAAGCTTTCTTT.

The chain couples TRBV9 to TRBJ1-1; TRBD1 matches at 7 bases. Unmatched junction bases numbered 12, after V lost 4 bases and J lost 6 bases. CDR1 SGDLS and CDR2 YYNGEE come from the germline V gene. This CDR3 is built from 15 residues. The CDR3 loop is CASSPRSGTASEAFF. In DNA, the CDR3 is TGTGCCAGCAGCCCCCGATCCGGGACAGCCTCTGAAGCTTTCTTT.

The chain couples TRBV6-6 to TRBJ1-1; perhaps TRBD1 as D (6 bases). The CDR3 sequence is 13 residues long. Trimming stripped 8 bases from V and 4 bases from J, with 14 bases between. Germline V gene data show CDR1 as MNHNY and CDR2 as SVGAGI (reference sequence). Written as DNA, the CDR3 is TGTGCCAGCTGTGACAAAGGGGGCACTGAAGCTTTCTTT. The encoded protein is CASCDKGGTEAFF.

This chain uses TRBV11-2 with TRBJ1-5, with D possibly matching TRBD1 (5 bases). Per germline, CDR1 SGHAT and CDR2 FQNNGV. This CDR3 is 15 amino acids long. The V end was cut by 5 bases, the J end by 4 bases, with 15 bases between. The chain's CDR3 is CASSRGGVGNQPQHF. The DNA for the CDR3 is TGTGCCAGCAGCCGTGGGGGGGTGGGGAATCAGCCCCAGCATTTT. Using reference TRBV11-2 and TRBJ1-5 for the parts outside the CDR3, the full variable domain is EAGVAQSPRYKIIEKRQSVAFWCNPISGHATLYWYQQILGQGPKLLIQFQNNGVVDDSQLPKDRFSAERLKGVDSTLKIQPAKLEDSAVYLCASSRGGVGNQPQHFGDGTRLSIL.

A single count supports this clone. The rearrangement links TRBV6-5 to TRBJ1-2; TRBD1 might be the D (6 bases). Trimming left V 4 bases short and J 8 bases short, with 14 bases between. Germline loops: CDR1 MNHEY, CDR2 SVGAGI. The CDR3 totals 13 residues. The CDR3 DNA reads as TGTGCCAGCAGTTTAAACAGGGTCGACGGCTACACCTTC. Its protein is CASSLNRVDGYTF.

The genes are TRBV2 and TRBJ2-7; possibly TRBD1 for D (6 bases). This CDR3 has 16 residues. Deletions cut 4 bases from V and 6 bases from J, with 22 bases between. Germline CDR1 and CDR2: SNHLY and FYNNEI. CDR3 nucleotides: TGTGCCAGCAGTGTATCCCCGGCCGTAACAGGGAGCGAGCAGTACTTC. Encoded protein: CASSVSPAVTGSEQYF.

The chain carries TRBV27 and TRBJ1-1, with 8 bases matching TRBD1. The germline V gene encodes CDR1 MNHEY and CDR2 SMNVEV (reference sequence). The CDR3 spans 13 residues. The trim removed 9 bases at V and 5 bases at J, leaving 8 bases unmatched. CDR3 sequence reads: CASKGQGATEAFF. In nucleotides, the CDR3 is TGTGCCAGTAAGGGTCAGGGGGCAACTGAAGCTTTCTTT.

This clone was counted between two and nine times. The CDR3: CASSLDRRNTEAFF. The CDR3 region has the DNA TGTGCCAGCAGCTTGGATAGGAGAAACACTGAAGCTTTCTTT. The chain is built from TRBV5-4 and TRBJ1-1, with D hard to call. This CDR3 has 14 residues. V lost 0 bases to trimming and J lost 2 bases, with 8 bases between them. Per germline, CDR1 SGHNT and CDR2 YYREEE (reference sequence).

The chain combines TRBV5-1 with TRBJ1-6; D remains ambiguous. The CDR3 is 16 amino acids. Trimming stripped 4 bases from V and 0 bases from J, with 11 bases between. In germline, CDR1 is SGHRS, CDR2 YFSETQ. CDR3: CASSRKMSSYNSPLHF. CDR3 DNA sequence: TGCGCCAGCAGCCGTAAAATGAGCTCCTATAATTCACCCCTCCACTTT.

The chain uses TRBV5-1 and TRBJ2-6; 11 bases line up with TRBD1. The germline CDR1 and CDR2 sequences are SGHRS and YFSETQ. With V trimmed by 9 bases and J by 2 bases, 4 bases remained unmatched. The CDR3 is made up of 15 amino acids. CDR3 sequence (DNA): TGCGCCACCGGACAGGGGGCAGCTGGGGCCAACGTCCTGACTTTC. Encoded protein: CATGQGAAGANVLTF. The full variable domain, completed using reference TRBV5-1 and TRBJ2-6, is KAGVTQTPRYLIKTRGQQVTLSCSPISGHRSVSWYQQTPGQGLQFLFEYFSETQRNKGNFPGRFSGRQFSNSRSEMNVSTLELGDSALYLCATGQGAAGANVLTFGAGSRLTVL.

The rearrangement joins TRBV18 to TRBJ2-7, with D hard to call. Per germline, CDR1 KGHSH and CDR2 LQKENI. Trimming pared 1 base from V and 1 base from J, leaving 5 bases between. The CDR3 runs 13 residues. The CDR3 DNA reads as TGTGCCAGCTCACCACTACAGTCCTACGAGCAGTACTTC. Protein: CASSPLQSYEQYF.

J is TRBJ2-1 and V is TRBV6-5; a possible D gene is TRBD2 (7 bases). V lost 2 bases, J lost 7 bases, and 18 bases lay in between. The V gene's germline CDR1 is MNHEY and CDR2 SVGAGI. The CDR3 has 16 amino acids. The chain's CDR3 is CASSYRGGGMGNEQFF. The CDR3, as DNA: TGTGCCAGCAGTTACCGAGGGGGGGGCATGGGGAATGAGCAGTTCTTC.